Presented here are 4 T cell receptor beta chains from one specimen sequenced in a study of blood T cell repertoires in COVID-19. Repertoires were generated with immunoSEQ multiplex PCR, while TCRdb's copy carries only in-frame clones and drops some. The sample lists approximately 260,000 clones; roughly four fifths were seen once. The sequenced material came from PBMCs or T cells enriched from blood (not recorded which). These receptors came from a man in his fifties or sixties who had recovered from COVID-19.

The J gene is TRBJ2-7, the V gene TRBV11-3, with 12 bases that match TRBD2. The CDR3 contains 17 residues. CDR1 is SGHNT and CDR2 is YENEEA in the germline V gene. Germline trimming cut 5 bases from V and 7 bases from J; bases unmatched to any gene: 15. As DNA, the CDR3 is TGTGCCAGCAGCCCCATCTCCAGACTAGCGGGAGTTACTGAGCAGTACTTC. It translates to CASSPISRLAGVTEQYF.

The rearrangement uses TRBV7-3 and TRBJ2-3; D may be TRBD1 or TRBD2 (7 bases each). Germline CDR1 and CDR2: SGHTA and FQGTGA. This CDR3 spans 15 amino acids. Trimming took 4 bases from V and 3 from J, leaving 14 bases between them. The CDR3 is CASSSTGEGTDTQYF. CDR3 coding DNA: TGTGCCAGCAGCTCAACAGGGGAGGGGACAGATACGCAGTATTTT.

The V and J genes are TRBV18 and TRBJ1-5, with 9 bases fitting TRBD1. V shed 5 bases and J 11 bases; nucleotides not matched to a gene: 13. CDR3 size: 15 residues. CDR1 KGHSH and CDR2 LQKENI come from the germline V gene. This CDR3 reads CASSSEAGQGFSQHF. The CDR3 DNA sequence: TGTGCCAGCTCATCCGAAGCGGGACAGGGTTTTTCCCAGCATTTT.

The chain employs TRBV15 and TRBJ2-7; D gene ambiguous. V was clipped by 0 bases and J by 3 bases, with 6 bases between them. The CDR3 has 13 amino acids. The germline V gene has CDR1 LNHNV and CDR2 YYDKDF (reference sequence). The CDR3, as DNA: TGTGCCACCAGCAGAGAGAGAAGCTACGAGCAGTACTTC. The encoded protein is CATSRERSYEQYF.